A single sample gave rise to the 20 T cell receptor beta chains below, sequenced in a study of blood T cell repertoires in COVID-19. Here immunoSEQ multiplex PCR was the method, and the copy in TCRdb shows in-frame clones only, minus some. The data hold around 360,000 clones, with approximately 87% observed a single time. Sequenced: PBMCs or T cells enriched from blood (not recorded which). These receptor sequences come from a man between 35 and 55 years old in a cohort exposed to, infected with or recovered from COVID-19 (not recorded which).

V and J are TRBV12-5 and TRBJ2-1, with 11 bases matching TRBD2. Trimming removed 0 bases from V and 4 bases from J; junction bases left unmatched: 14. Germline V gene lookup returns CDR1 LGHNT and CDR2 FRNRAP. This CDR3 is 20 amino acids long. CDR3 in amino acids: CASGLVMWGTSGSPYNEQFF. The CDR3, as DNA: TGTGCTAGTGGTTTGGTTATGTGGGGAACTAGCGGGAGTCCGTACAATGAGCAGTTCTTC. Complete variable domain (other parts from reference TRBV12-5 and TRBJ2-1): DARVTQTPRHKVTEMGQEVTMRCQPILGHNTVFWYRQTMMQGLELLAYFRNRAPLDDSGMPKDRFSAEMPDATLATLKIQPSEPRDSAVYFCASGLVMWGTSGSPYNEQFFGPGTRLTVL.

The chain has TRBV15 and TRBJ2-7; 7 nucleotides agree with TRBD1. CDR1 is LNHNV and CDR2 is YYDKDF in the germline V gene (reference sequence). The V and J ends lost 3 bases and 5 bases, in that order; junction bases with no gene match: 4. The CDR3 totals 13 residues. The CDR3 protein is CATSRTGRNEQYF. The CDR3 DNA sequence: TGTGCCACCAGCAGGACAGGGAGAAACGAGCAGTACTTC.

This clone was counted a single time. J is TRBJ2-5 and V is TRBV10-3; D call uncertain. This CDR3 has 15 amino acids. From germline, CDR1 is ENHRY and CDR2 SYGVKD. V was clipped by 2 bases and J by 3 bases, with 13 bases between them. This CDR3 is CAISERQAGEETQYF. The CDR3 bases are TGTGCCATCAGTGAGCGCCAGGCAGGCGAAGAGACCCAGTACTTC.

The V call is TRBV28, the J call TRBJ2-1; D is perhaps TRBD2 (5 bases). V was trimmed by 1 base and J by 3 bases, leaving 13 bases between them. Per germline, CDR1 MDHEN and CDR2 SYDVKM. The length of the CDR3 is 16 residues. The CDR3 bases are TGTGCCAGCAGTTTATTGGAAACGGGGTTCTACAATGAGCAGTTCTTC. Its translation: CASSLLETGFYNEQFF.

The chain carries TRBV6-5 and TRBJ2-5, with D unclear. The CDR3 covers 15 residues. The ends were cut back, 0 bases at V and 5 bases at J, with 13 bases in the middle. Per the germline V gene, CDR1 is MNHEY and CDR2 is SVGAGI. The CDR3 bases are TGTGCCAGCAGTTACTCGATTCCGGGTAGGGAGACCCAGTACTTC. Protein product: CASSYSIPGRETQYF.

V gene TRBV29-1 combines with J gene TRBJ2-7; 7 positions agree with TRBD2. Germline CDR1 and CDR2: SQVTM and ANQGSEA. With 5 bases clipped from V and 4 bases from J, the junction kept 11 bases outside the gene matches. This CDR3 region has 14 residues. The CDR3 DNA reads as TGCAGCGTTCGAGGATCTAGCGGACAATACGAGCAGTACTTC. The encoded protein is CSVRGSSGQYEQYF.

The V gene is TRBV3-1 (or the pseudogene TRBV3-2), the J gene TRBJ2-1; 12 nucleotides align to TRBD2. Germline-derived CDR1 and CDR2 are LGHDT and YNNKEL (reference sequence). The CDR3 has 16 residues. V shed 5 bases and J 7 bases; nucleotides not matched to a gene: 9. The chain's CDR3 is CASSSRSSGRENEQFF. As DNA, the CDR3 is TGTGCCAGCAGCTCCCGTTCTAGCGGGAGGGAAAATGAGCAGTTCTTC.

In nucleotides, the CDR3 is TGTGCCAGTAGTATGGGGGGGACTAGCGGGAGCCGTTCCACAGATACGCAGTATTTT. Translating it yields CASSMGGTSGSRSTDTQYF. V is TRBV19 and J is TRBJ2-3; 14 bases map to TRBD2. The germline V gene has CDR1 LNHDA and CDR2 SQIVND (reference sequence). Trimming at V came to 3 bases and at J to 2 bases, leaving 10 bases not matched to a gene. The CDR3 spans 19 residues.

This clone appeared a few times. The CDR3 DNA reads TGCGCCAGCAGCCAAGCCCCGGTAGGAGGCAAGGATGGCTATGGCTACACCTTC. This gives the protein CASSQAPVGGKDGYGYTF. The V call is TRBV4-1, the J call TRBJ1-2; no definite D call. CDR3 length: 18 amino acids. Per germline, CDR1 MGHRA and CDR2 YSYEKL. With 1 base removed from V and 4 bases from J, the gap between germline ends came to 22 bases.

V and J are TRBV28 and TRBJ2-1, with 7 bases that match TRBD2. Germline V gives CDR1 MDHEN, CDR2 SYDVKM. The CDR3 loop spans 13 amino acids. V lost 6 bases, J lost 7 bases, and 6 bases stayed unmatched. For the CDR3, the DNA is TGTGCCAGCAGATCGGGGACTACGAATGAGCAGTTCTTC. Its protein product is CASRSGTTNEQFF. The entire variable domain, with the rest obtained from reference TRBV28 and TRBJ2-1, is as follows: DVKVTQSSRYLVKRTGEKVFLECVQDMDHENMFWYRQDPGLGLRLIYFSYDVKMKEKGDIPEGYSVSREKKERFSLILESASTNQTSMYLCASRSGTTNEQFFGPGTRLTVL.

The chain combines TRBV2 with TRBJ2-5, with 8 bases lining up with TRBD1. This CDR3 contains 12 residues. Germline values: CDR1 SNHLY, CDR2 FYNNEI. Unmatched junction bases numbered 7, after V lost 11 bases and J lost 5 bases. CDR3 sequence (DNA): TGTGCCGCCCAGGGGGCTCGGGAGACCCAGTACTTC. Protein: CAAQGARETQYF. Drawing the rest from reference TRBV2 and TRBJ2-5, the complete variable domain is EPEVTQTPSHQVTQMGQEVILRCVPISNHLYFYWYRQILGQKVEFLVSFYNNEISEKSEIFDDQFSVERPDGSNFTLKIRSTKLEDSAMYFCAAQGARETQYFGPGTRLLVL.

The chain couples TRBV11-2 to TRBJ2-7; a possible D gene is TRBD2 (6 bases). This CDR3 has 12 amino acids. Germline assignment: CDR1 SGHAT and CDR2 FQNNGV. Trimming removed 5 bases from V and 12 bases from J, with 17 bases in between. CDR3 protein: CASSAGPASRYF. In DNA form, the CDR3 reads TGTGCCAGCAGCGCGGGACCCGCTTCAAGGTACTTC. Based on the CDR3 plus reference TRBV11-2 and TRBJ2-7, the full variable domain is EAGVAQSPRYKIIEKRQSVAFWCNPISGHATLYWYQQILGQGPKLLIQFQNNGVVDDSQLPKDRFSAERLKGVDSTLKIQPAKLEDSAVYLCASSAGPASRYFGPGTRLTVT.

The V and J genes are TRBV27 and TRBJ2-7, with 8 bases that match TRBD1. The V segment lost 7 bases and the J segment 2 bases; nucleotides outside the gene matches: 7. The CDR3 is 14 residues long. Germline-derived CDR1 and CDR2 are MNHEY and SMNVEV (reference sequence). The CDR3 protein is CASTRTGTTYEQYF. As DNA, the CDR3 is TGTGCCAGCACCCGGACAGGGACAACCTACGAGCAGTACTTC.

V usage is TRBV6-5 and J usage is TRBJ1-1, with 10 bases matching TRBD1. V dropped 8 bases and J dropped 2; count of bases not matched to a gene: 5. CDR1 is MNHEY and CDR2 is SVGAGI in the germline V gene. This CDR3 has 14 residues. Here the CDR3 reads CASRDRGGNTEAFF. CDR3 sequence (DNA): TGTGCCAGCCGGGACAGGGGAGGAAACACTGAAGCTTTCTTT.

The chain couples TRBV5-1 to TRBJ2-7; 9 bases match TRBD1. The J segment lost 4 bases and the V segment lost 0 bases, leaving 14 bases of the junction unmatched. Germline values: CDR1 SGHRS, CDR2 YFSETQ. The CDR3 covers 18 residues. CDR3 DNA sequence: TGCGCCAGCAGCTTGGTTCCCCAAACGGGGACAGGGCCTTACGAGCAGTACTTC. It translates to CASSLVPQTGTGPYEQYF. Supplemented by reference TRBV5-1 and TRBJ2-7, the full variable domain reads KAGVTQTPRYLIKTRGQQVTLSCSPISGHRSVSWYQQTPGQGLQFLFEYFSETQRNKGNFPGRFSGRQFSNSRSEMNVSTLELGDSALYLCASSLVPQTGTGPYEQYFGPGTRLTVT.

The CDR3 loop is CAIRSGTGNPYEQYF. Here the CDR3 DNA reads TGTGCCATCAGGAGCGGGACAGGGAACCCCTACGAGCAGTACTTC. This chain connects TRBV10-3 to TRBJ2-7, with 9 bases matching TRBD1. Germline CDR1 reads ENHRY; CDR2 reads SYGVKD. CDR3 length: 15 residues. J was trimmed by 2 bases and V by 6 bases; bases with no gene match: 8.

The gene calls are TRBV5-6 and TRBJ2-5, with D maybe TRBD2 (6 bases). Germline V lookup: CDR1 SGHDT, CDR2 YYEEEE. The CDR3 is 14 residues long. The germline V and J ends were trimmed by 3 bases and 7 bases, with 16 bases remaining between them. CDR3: CASSSPSSGGTQYF. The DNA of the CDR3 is TGTGCCAGCAGCTCGCCGAGCTCCGGGGGGACCCAGTACTTC.

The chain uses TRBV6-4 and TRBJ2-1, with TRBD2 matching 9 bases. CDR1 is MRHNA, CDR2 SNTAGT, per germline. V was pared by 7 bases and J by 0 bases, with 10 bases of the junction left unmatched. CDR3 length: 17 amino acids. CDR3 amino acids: CASTELGTSYSYNEQFF. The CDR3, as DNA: TGTGCCAGCACCGAACTAGGGACTAGCTACTCCTACAATGAGCAGTTCTTC.

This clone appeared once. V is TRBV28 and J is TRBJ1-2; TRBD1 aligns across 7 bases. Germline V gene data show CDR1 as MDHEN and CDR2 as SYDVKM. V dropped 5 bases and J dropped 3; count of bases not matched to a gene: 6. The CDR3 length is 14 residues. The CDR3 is CASSLPTGDYGYTF. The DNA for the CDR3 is TGTGCCAGCAGTCTCCCAACAGGGGACTATGGCTACACCTTC.

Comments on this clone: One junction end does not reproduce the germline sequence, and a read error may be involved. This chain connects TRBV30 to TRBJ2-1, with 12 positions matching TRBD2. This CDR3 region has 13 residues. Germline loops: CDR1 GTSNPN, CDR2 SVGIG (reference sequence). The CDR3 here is CAWRPSLAGGPLF. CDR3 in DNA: TGTGCCTGGAGACCCTCTCTAGCGGGAGGGCCCCTCTTC.